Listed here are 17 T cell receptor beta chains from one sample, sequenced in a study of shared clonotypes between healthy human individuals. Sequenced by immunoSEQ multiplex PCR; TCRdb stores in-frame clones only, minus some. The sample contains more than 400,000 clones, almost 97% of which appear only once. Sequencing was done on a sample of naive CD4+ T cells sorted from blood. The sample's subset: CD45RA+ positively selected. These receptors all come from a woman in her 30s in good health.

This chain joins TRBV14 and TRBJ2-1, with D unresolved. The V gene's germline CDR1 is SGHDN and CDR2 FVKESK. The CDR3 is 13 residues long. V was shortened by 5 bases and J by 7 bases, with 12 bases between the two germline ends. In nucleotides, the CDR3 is TGTGCCAGCAGCTTTACTAATTGGAATGAGCAGTTCTTC. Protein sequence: CASSFTNWNEQFF.

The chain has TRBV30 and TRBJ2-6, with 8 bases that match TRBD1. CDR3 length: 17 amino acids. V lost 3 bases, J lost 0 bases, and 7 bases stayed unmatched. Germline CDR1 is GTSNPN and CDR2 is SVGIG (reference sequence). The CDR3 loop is CAWRGDRSSSGANVLTF. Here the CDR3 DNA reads TGTGCCTGGAGGGGGGACAGGTCCTCCTCTGGGGCCAACGTCCTGACTTTC.

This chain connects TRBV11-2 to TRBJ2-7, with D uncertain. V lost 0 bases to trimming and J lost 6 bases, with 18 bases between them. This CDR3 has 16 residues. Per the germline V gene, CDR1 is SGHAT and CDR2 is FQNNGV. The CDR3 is CASSLDPGQITTEQYF. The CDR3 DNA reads TGTGCCAGCAGCTTAGATCCTGGGCAGATAACTACCGAGCAGTACTTC.

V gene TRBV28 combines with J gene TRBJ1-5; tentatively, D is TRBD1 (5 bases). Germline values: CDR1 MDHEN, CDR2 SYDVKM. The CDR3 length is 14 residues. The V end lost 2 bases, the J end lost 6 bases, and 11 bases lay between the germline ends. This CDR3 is CASSLGSGSQPQHF. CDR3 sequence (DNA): TGTGCCAGCAGTTTAGGTTCAGGGTCTCAGCCCCAGCATTTT.

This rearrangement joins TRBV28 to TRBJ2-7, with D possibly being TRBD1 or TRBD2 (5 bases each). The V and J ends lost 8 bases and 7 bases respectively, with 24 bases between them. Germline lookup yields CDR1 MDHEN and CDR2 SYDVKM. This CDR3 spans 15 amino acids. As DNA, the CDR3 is TGTGCCAGCTGGGGACCCGGGACCGAGACGTTGGAGCAGTACTTC. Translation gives CASWGPGTETLEQYF.

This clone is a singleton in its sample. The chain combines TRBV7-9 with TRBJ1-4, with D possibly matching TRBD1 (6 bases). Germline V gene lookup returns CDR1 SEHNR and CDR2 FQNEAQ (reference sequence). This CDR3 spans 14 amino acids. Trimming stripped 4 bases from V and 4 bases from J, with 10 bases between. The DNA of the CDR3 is TGTGCCAGCAGCTCAACAGGGATTAATGAAAAACTGTTTTTT. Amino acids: CASSSTGINEKLFF.

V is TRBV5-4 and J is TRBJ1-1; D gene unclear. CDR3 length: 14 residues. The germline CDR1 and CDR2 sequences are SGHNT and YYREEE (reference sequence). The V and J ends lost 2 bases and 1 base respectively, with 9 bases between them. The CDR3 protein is CASSFFAPNTEAFF. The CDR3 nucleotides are TGTGCCAGCAGCTTTTTTGCGCCGAACACTGAAGCTTTCTTT.

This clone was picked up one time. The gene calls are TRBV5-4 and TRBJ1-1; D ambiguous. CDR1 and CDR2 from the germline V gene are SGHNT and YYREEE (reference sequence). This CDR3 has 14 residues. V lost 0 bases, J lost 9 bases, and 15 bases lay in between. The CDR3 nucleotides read TGTGCCAGCAGCTTGGACGGGCGAAAGAATAAAGCTTTCTTT. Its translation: CASSLDGRKNKAFF.

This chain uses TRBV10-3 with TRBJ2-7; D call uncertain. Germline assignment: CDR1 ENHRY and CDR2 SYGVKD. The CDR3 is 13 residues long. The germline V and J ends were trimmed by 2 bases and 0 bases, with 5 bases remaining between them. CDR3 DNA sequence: TGTGCCATCAGTGAGGTTAGCTCCTACGAGCAGTACTTC. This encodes CAISEVSSYEQYF.

The CDR3 sequence is CASSSQGRNSPLHF. The CDR3 coding sequence is TGTGCCAGCAGCTCACAGGGTCGTAATTCACCCCTCCACTTT. The chain links TRBV7-9 to TRBJ1-6; D perhaps matches TRBD1 (6 bases). Trimming removed 4 bases from V and 6 bases from J, with 10 bases in between. The CDR3 extends over 14 amino acids. The germline V gene has CDR1 SEHNR and CDR2 FQNEAQ (reference sequence).

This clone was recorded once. The CDR3 DNA sequence: TGTGCCAGCAGCTTAGAGGCGTCTGGGGCCAACGTCCTGACTTTC. The encoded protein is CASSLEASGANVLTF. This rearrangement joins TRBV7-3 to TRBJ2-6; the D is unclear. V was clipped by 2 bases and J by 1 base, with 6 bases between them. CDR3 size: 15 residues. The germline V gene has CDR1 SGHTA and CDR2 FQGTGA.

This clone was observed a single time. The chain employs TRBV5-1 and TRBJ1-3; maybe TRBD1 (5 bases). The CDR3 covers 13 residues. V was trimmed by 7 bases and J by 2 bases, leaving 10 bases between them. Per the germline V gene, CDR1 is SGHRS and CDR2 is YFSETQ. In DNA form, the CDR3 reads TGCGCCAGCTCGGCAGGGCCTGGAAACACCATATATTTT. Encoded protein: CASSAGPGNTIYF.

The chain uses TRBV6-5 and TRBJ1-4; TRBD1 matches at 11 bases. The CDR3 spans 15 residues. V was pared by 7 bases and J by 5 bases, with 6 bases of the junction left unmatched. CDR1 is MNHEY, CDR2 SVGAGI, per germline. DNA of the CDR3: TGTGCCAGCAAAATGGGACAGGGGGGAAATGAAAAACTGTTTTTT. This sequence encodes CASKMGQGGNEKLFF.

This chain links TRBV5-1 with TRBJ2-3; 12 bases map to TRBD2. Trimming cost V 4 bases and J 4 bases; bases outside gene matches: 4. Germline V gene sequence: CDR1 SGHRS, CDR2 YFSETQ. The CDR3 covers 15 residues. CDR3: CASSVGLAGSDTQYF. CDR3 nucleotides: TGCGCCAGCAGCGTTGGACTAGCGGGATCAGATACGCAGTATTTT.

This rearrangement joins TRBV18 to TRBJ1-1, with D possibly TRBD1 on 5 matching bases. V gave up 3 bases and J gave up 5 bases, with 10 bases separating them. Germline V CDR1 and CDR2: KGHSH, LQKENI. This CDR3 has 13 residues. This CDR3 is CASSPRQPTEAFF. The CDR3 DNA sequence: TGTGCCAGCTCACCCAGACAGCCGACTGAAGCTTTCTTT.

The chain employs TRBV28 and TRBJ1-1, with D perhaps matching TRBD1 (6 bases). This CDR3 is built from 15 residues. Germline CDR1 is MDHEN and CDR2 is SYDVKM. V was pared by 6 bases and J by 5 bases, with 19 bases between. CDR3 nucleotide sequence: TGTGCCAGCAGCCCAGCCCGACAGGATAGAACTGAAGCTTTCTTT. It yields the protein CASSPARQDRTEAFF.

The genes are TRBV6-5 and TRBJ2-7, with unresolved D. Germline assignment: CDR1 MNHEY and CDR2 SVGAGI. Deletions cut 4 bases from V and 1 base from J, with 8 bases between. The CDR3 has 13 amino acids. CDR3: CASSSRVSYEQYF. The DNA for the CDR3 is TGTGCCAGCAGTTCCCGGGTATCCTACGAGCAGTACTTC.